This T cell receptor (beta chain) was retrieved from a study of response to subunit inactivated influenza vaccine. Worth noting for this clonotype: Its antigen is unknown.

Study results and caveats: Researchers suggested that each seasonal influenza vaccination recruits few new T cells.

TCRdb reprocessed the RT-PCR reads via MiXCR and lists one record per CDR3 protein. The sample records about 580,000 distinct CDR3 sequences, roughly 15% being singletons. V dropped 8 bases and J dropped 1; count of bases not matched to a gene: 2. This CDR3 region has 13 residues. Germline V lookup: CDR1 WSHSY, CDR2 SAAADI. The material was PBMCs from blood, obtained 12 days after vaccination. The V call is TRBV10-2, the J call TRBJ1-1; 9 bases are a match to TRBD1. This sequence originates from a man aged 45-65 years who received an inactivated influenza vaccine. CDR3 region: CASAGQGNTEAFF. DNA for the CDR3: TGCGCCAGCGCGGGACAGGGGAACACTGAAGCTTTCTTT.